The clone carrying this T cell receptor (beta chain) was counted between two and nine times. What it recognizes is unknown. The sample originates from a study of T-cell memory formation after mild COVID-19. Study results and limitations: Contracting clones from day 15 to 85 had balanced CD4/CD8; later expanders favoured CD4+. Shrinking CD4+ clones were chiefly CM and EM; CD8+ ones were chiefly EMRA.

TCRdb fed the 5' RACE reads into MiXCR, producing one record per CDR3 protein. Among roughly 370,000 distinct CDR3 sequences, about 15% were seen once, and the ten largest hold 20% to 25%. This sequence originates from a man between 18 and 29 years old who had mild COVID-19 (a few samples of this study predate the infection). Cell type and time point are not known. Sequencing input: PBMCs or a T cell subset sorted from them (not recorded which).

The CDR3 nucleotides read TGCGCCAGCAGCCAAGATGAGGACACTGAAGCTTTCTTT. It encodes CASSQDEDTEAFF. This chain uses TRBV4-1 with TRBJ1-1; no definite D call. This CDR3 is 13 amino acids long. Per germline, CDR1 MGHRA and CDR2 YSYEKL. Trimming removed 0 bases from V and 3 bases from J, with 5 bases in between.